The 28 T cell receptor beta chains given below trace back to one sample, sequenced in a study of OX40 agonist ivuxolimab in advanced cancers. Produced via immunoSEQ multiplex PCR; TCRdb's table is partial and in-frame only. The data hold about 86,000 clones, with about 90% observed a single time. The input for sequencing was CD4+ or CD8+ T cells sorted from blood, taken in a trial of the OX40 agonist ivuxolimab. Source of these receptors: an adult with an advanced solid tumor such as melanoma, head and neck, liver or kidney cancer.

This chain uses TRBV27 with TRBJ2-1; D gene ambiguous. V was clipped by 4 bases and J by 3 bases, with 4 bases between them. The germline V gene encodes CDR1 MNHEY and CDR2 SMNVEV (reference sequence). The CDR3 has 12 amino acids. The CDR3 sequence is CASSSNYNEQFF. The DNA of the CDR3 is TGTGCCAGCAGTTCCAACTACAATGAGCAGTTCTTC.

The chain employs TRBV9 and TRBJ2-7; 8 nucleotides line up with TRBD2. Unmatched junction bases numbered 14, after V lost 4 bases and J lost 5 bases. This CDR3 region has 16 residues. Germline V gene sequence: CDR1 SGDLS, CDR2 YYNGEE. CDR3 sequence reads: CASSSSGSNNPNEQYF. CDR3 nucleotides: TGTGCCAGCAGCTCGAGCGGGAGCAATAACCCCAACGAGCAGTACTTC.

The chain combines TRBV9 with TRBJ2-7, with 7 bases lining up with TRBD2. Germline V lookup: CDR1 SGDLS, CDR2 YYNGEE. V shed 3 bases and J 7 bases; nucleotides not matched to a gene: 1. This CDR3 contains 11 residues. In DNA, the CDR3 is TGTGCCAGCAGCGGCGGGGGAGAGCAGTACTTC. This codes for CASSGGGEQYF. The entire variable domain, with the rest obtained from reference TRBV9 and TRBJ2-7, is as follows: DSGVTQTPKHLITATGQRVTLRCSPRSGDLSVYWYQQSLDQGLQFLIQYYNGEERAKGNILERFSAQQFPDLHSELNLSSLELGDSALYFCASSGGGEQYFGPGTRLTVT.

The rearrangement links TRBV19 to TRBJ1-1; D unresolved. Germline assignment: CDR1 LNHDA and CDR2 SQIVND (reference sequence). The V end lost 8 bases, the J end lost 1 base, and 8 bases lay between the germline ends. There are 12 residues in the CDR3. The CDR3 DNA sequence: TGTGCCAGTGGAGTCCCGAACACTGAAGCTTTCTTT. Its protein product is CASGVPNTEAFF.

The chain carries TRBV6-5 and TRBJ1-2; unclear D gene. This CDR3 has 13 residues. V lost 5 bases, J lost 0 bases, and 7 bases lay in between. CDR1 is MNHEY and CDR2 is SVGAGI in the germline V gene. CDR3 in amino acids: CASSPATNYGYTF. In DNA, the CDR3 is TGTGCCAGCAGTCCAGCTACTAACTATGGCTACACCTTC.

The chain links TRBV28 to TRBJ2-2, with 8 positions matching TRBD1. The V gene's germline CDR1 is MDHEN and CDR2 SYDVKM. The CDR3 spans 16 residues. V was pared by 7 bases and J by 3 bases, with 10 bases of the junction left unmatched. CDR3 sequence (DNA): TGTGCCAGCAAAACACCAGGGGGCCCTTACACCGGGGAGCTGTTTTTT. It yields the protein CASKTPGGPYTGELFF.

The chain combines TRBV6-1 with TRBJ2-3; D is uncertain. The V end was cut by 0 bases, the J end by 2 bases, with 3 bases between. The CDR3 has 13 amino acids. The germline gives CDR1 MNHNS, CDR2 SASEGT. The CDR3 region is CASSEAYTDTQYF. CDR3 sequence (DNA): TGTGCCAGCAGTGAAGCCTACACAGATACGCAGTATTTT.

The chain carries TRBV10-1 and TRBJ2-5; 8 nucleotides align to TRBD2. Unmatched junction bases numbered 8, after V lost 3 bases and J lost 5 bases. This CDR3 has 15 amino acids. Germline-derived CDR1 and CDR2 are WNHNN and SYGVQD (reference sequence). CDR3 nucleotide sequence: TGCGCCAGCAGTGACCAACGGGGGGGGCCGGAGACCCAGTACTTC. Protein: CASSDQRGGPETQYF.

DNA for the CDR3: TGTGCCAGCAGCTTGATCCCTCAGGCCGGGGAGCTGTTTTTT. Translated, it gives CASSLIPQAGELFF. This sequence joins TRBV7-9 and TRBJ2-2; no reliable D call. With 3 bases removed from V and 6 bases from J, the gap between germline ends came to 11 bases. This CDR3 is built from 14 residues. Germline CDR1 SEHNR, CDR2 FQNEAQ (reference sequence).

The sample holds a few counts of this clone. The chain recombines TRBV5-4 with TRBJ1-2, with D tentatively TRBD1 (6 bases). Trimming pared 4 bases from V and 2 bases from J, leaving 18 bases between. The CDR3 covers 16 residues. Germline CDR1 SGHNT, CDR2 YYREEE (reference sequence). CDR3 loop: CASSPEGQGLNYGYTF. The CDR3 DNA follows: TGTGCCAGCAGCCCGGAGGGGCAGGGGCTAAACTATGGCTACACCTTC.

This chain connects TRBV7-9 to TRBJ2-7; D possibly corresponds to TRBD2 (6 bases). CDR3 length: 14 residues. The V end lost 5 bases, the J end lost 5 bases, and 16 bases lay between the germline ends. Germline assignment: CDR1 SEHNR and CDR2 FQNEAQ (reference sequence). The CDR3 sequence: CASSLGLLRNEQYF. As DNA, the CDR3 is TGTGCCAGCAGCCTGGGACTTCTTCGGAACGAGCAGTACTTC.

The CDR3 coding sequence is TGTGCCAGCAGGGCCGCGGGACTGCACTACGAGCAGTACTTC. Protein product: CASRAAGLHYEQYF. V is TRBV6-1 and J is TRBJ2-5, with D possibly matching TRBD2 (6 bases). The better agreement between TRBJ2-7 and the DNA end casts doubt on the J call. CDR3 length: 14 amino acids. Germline V gene lookup returns CDR1 MNHNS and CDR2 SASEGT.

The genes are TRBV6-1 and TRBJ1-5; D ambiguous. The CDR3 is made up of 14 amino acids. Per germline, CDR1 MNHNS and CDR2 SASEGT. Trimming shortened V by 3 bases and J by 5 bases, and 11 bases separated the two germline ends. CDR3 region: CASSEGRLYQPQHF. The DNA for the CDR3 is TGTGCCAGCAGTGAGGGGAGGCTCTATCAGCCCCAGCATTTT.

The chain carries TRBV19 and TRBJ2-6, with 8 bases aligning to TRBD1. Germline V gene sequence: CDR1 LNHDA, CDR2 SQIVND (reference sequence). V shed 3 bases and J 3 bases; nucleotides not matched to a gene: 7. This CDR3 spans 17 amino acids. CDR3 DNA: TGTGCCAGTAGTATCGGTCAGGGGGCAGGTGGGGCCAACGTCCTGACTTTC. Its translation: CASSIGQGAGGANVLTF.

In DNA form, the CDR3 reads TGTGCCAGCAGCTTAGCTGGGGGGGGGAGTGAGCAGTTCTTC. Protein sequence: CASSLAGGGSEQFF. The chain is built from TRBV7-6 and TRBJ2-1, with TRBD2 matching over 7 bases. Trimming removed 0 bases from V and 9 bases from J; junction bases left unmatched: 5. The CDR3 length is 14 residues. Germline V gives CDR1 SGHVS, CDR2 FNYEAQ.

The chain is built from TRBV28 and TRBJ1-2, with 11 bases lining up with TRBD1. Trimming took 4 bases from V and 4 from J; bases not matched to a gene: 17. CDR1 and CDR2 (germline): MDHEN, SYDVKM. This CDR3 spans 19 amino acids. CDR3 amino acids: CASSSLHPRTGGLLYGYTF. The CDR3 nucleotides read TGTGCCAGCAGTTCCTTACACCCCCGGACAGGGGGCCTCCTCTATGGCTACACCTTC.

The chain recombines TRBV18 with TRBJ2-5; 9 nucleotides align to TRBD2. CDR3 length: 14 residues. CDR1 KGHSH and CDR2 LQKENI come from the germline V gene. Trimming took 3 bases from V and 4 from J; bases not matched to a gene: 3. This CDR3 is CASSPPGLAETQYF. The CDR3 DNA is TGTGCCAGCTCACCGCCGGGACTAGCAGAGACCCAGTACTTC.

The V gene is TRBV5-5, the J gene TRBJ2-4; D remains ambiguous. CDR3 length: 12 amino acids. Germline V lookup: CDR1 SGHKS, CDR2 YYEKEE (reference sequence). With 7 bases removed from V and 5 bases from J, the gap between germline ends came to 10 bases. CDR3 sequence: CASGKTENIQYF. CDR3 nucleotide sequence: TGTGCCAGCGGAAAGACTGAAAACATTCAGTACTTC.

The gene calls are TRBV4-2 and TRBJ2-2; no firm D call. CDR3 length equals 14 residues. V dropped 1 base and J dropped 5 bases, with 8 bases sitting between them. The germline CDR1 and CDR2 sequences are LGHNA and YNFKEQ. The CDR3 DNA reads TGTGCCAGCAGCCAAGTTGGCCAAACCGGGGAGCTGTTTTTT. Translating it yields CASSQVGQTGELFF.

This chain joins TRBV4-3 and TRBJ1-1; D gene ambiguous. From germline, CDR1 is LGHNA and CDR2 YSLEER. This CDR3 region has 15 residues. V was clipped by 3 bases and J by 5 bases, with 16 bases between them. The CDR3 here is CASSQQALGGTEAFF. CDR3 sequence (DNA): TGCGCCAGCAGCCAGCAGGCATTGGGTGGGACTGAAGCTTTCTTT.

This chain uses TRBV6-6 with TRBJ2-3; D perhaps matches TRBD1 (6 bases). This CDR3 contains 13 residues. In germline, CDR1 is MNHNY, CDR2 SVGAGI (reference sequence). Trimming removed 6 bases at V and 1 base at J, with 8 bases between. CDR3 loop: CASSRTGTDTQYF. The CDR3 DNA sequence: TGTGCCAGCAGCAGGACAGGCACAGATACGCAGTATTTT.

This clone was seen once. The rearrangement links TRBV5-1 to TRBJ1-1; D not certain. Trimming left V 0 bases short and J 2 bases short, with 8 bases between. Germline CDR1 and CDR2: SGHRS and YFSETQ. CDR3 size: 14 residues. The CDR3 DNA is TGCGCCAGCAGCTTGGCGCCGGCTAACACTGAAGCTTTCTTT. This encodes CASSLAPANTEAFF.

This chain links TRBV7-9 with TRBJ2-7; D possibly corresponds to TRBD1 (6 bases). The CDR3 totals 14 residues. The germline V and J ends were trimmed by 3 bases and 6 bases, with 15 bases remaining between them. Germline V CDR1 and CDR2: SEHNR, FQNEAQ (reference sequence). CDR3 bases: TGTGCCAGCAGCTTTACCGACCGAGGGGGCGAGCAGTACTTC. Residues: CASSFTDRGGEQYF.

The chain carries TRBV15 and TRBJ1-2; possibly TRBD1 for D (5 bases). Looked up from germline, CDR1 is LNHNV and CDR2 is YYDKDF (reference sequence). V was clipped by 5 bases and J by 4 bases, with 11 bases between them. The CDR3 covers 13 residues. The CDR3 region is CATSEDKFYGYTF. The CDR3 DNA is TGTGCCACCAGCGAGGACAAGTTCTATGGCTACACCTTC.

A remark on this clone: Its ends do not fully match the called genes, so a read error is possible. The sample carries other DNA sequences with the same CDR3. The chain uses TRBV27 and TRBJ2-5; unclear D gene. The CDR3 runs 13 residues. Germline CDR1 and CDR2: MNHEY and SMNVEV (reference sequence). CDR3 in amino acids: CASSSSKRETQYF. CDR3 DNA: TGCGCCAGCAGTTCATCCAAGCGAGAGACCCAGTACTTC.

The gene calls are TRBV5-1 and TRBJ2-7; the match to TRBD2 covers 7 bases. The V segment lost 7 bases and the J segment 2 bases; nucleotides outside the gene matches: 9. The CDR3 is made up of 14 amino acids. Germline CDR1 SGHRS, CDR2 YFSETQ. The CDR3 is CASGSGRRTYEQYF. The CDR3 nucleotides read TGCGCCAGCGGCTCCGGGAGGAGAACCTACGAGCAGTACTTC.

This clone was picked up one time. This chain links TRBV10-2 with TRBJ1-5; tentative D call: TRBD1 (5 bases). V was pared by 2 bases and J by 2 bases, with 10 bases between. The CDR3 has 15 residues. Germline assignment: CDR1 WSHSY and CDR2 SAAADI. Written as DNA, the CDR3 is TGCGCCAGCAGTGAGGTGGGGCCTGGCAATCAGCCCCAGCATTTT. Translation gives CASSEVGPGNQPQHF.

The genes are TRBV19 and TRBJ1-5; 7 nucleotides match TRBD1. The CDR3 has 15 residues. Trimming at V came to 7 bases and at J to 5 bases, leaving 11 bases not matched to a gene. Germline CDR1 LNHDA, CDR2 SQIVND (reference sequence). CDR3 loop: CASTELTGAYQPQHF. The DNA of the CDR3 is TGTGCCAGTACCGAACTTACAGGGGCTTATCAGCCCCAGCATTTT.